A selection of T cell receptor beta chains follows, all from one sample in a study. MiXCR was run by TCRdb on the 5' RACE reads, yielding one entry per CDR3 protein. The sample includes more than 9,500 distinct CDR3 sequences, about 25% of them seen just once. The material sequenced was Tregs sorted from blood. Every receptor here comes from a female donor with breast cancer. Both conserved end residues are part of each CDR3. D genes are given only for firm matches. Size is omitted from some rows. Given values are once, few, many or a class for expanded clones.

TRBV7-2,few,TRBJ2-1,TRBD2,TGTGCCAGCAGCTCCCGACTAGCGGGAGGAGCGGAGCAGTTCTTC,CASSSRLAGGAEQFF
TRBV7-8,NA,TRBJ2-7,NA,TGTGCCAGCAGTCCTACCTACGAGCAGTACTTC,CASSPTYEQYF
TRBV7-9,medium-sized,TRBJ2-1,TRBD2,TGTGCCAGCAGCTACGGGAGGGCCGGGAATGAGCAGTTCTTC,CASSYGRAGNEQFF
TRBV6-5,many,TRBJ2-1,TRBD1,TGTGCCAGCAGTCAGGGACAGGGAGTGGACAATGAGCAGTTCTTC,CASSQGQGVDNEQFF
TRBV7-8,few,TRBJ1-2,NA,TGTGCCAGCAGCTTAGAGGGTGGGGCATATTTGGCTAACTATGGCTACACCTTC,CASSLEGGAYLANYGYTF
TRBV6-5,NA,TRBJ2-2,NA,TGTGCCAGCAGTTACTCTGGTCCTCGACCCACCGGGGAGCTGGTTTTT,CASSYSGPRPTGELVF
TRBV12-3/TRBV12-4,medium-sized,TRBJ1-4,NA,TGTGCCAGCAGTCCGCCTGGGTGGGGGGGAACTAATGAAAAACTGTTTTTT,CASSPPGWGGTNEKLFF
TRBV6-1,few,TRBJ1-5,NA,TGTGCCAGCCATTGGCAGCCCCAGCATTTT,CASHWQPQHF
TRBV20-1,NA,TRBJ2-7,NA,TGCAGTACTAGAGATCCCCAGCGGAGCTCCTACGAGCAGTACTTC,CSTRDPQRSSYEQYF
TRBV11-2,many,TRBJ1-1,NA,TGTGCCAGCAGCTTTTCCGGACCGTGGACTGAAGCTTTCTTT,CASSFSGPWTEAFF
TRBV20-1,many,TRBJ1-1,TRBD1,TGCAGTGCCAGGGGGGCAGGATGGGGCACTGAAGCTTTCTTT,CSARGAGWGTEAFF
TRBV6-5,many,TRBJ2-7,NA,TGTGCCAGCAGTCCGCCCCCGGAGGGGCCTGGGTACGAGCAGTACTTC,CASSPPPEGPGYEQYF
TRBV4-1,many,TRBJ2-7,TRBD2,TGCGCCAGCAGTGTTACTAGCGCAGCCTACGAGCAGTACTTC,CASSVTSAAYEQYF
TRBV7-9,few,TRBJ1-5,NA,TGTGCCAGCAGCTTATCCAATCAGCCCCAGCATTTT,CASSLSNQPQHF
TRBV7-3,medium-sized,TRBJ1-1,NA,TGTGCCAGCAGCGTACGACCGGGATCCACTGAAGCTTTCTTT,CASSVRPGSTEAFF
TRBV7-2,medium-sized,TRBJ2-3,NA,TGTGCCAGCAGCTTTGGCGCAGATACGCAGTATTTT,CASSFGADTQYF
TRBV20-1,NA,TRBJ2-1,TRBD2,TGCAGTGCCAGCTCCCTAGCGGGGAACAATGAGCAGTTCTTC,CSASSLAGNNEQFF
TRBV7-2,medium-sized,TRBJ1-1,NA,TGTGCCAGCAGCCAAACAGGGCGGGAAGGTGGCACTGAAGCTTTCTTT,CASSQTGREGGTEAFF
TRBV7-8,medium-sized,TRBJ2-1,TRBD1,TGTGCCAGCAGCTCCAAGGACAGGGTGGGAATCGATGAGCAGTTCTTC,CASSSKDRVGIDEQFF
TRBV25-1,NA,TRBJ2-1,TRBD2,TGTGCCAGCAGTGATGCTAGCGGGAGGGCCTACAATGAGCAGTTCTTC,CASSDASGRAYNEQFF
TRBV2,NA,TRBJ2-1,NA,TGTGCCAGCAGATCCCTTTGGGCGGGAAACTTCTACAATGAGCAGTTCTTC,CASRSLWAGNFYNEQFF
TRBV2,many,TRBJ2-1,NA,TGTGCCAGCAGTGATAGTCGGGCTTCGGGGACCAATGAGCAGTTCTTC,CASSDSRASGTNEQFF
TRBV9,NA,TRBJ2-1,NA,TGTGCCAGCAGCCCCCGGGGGGACAGGAGTGTCAATGAGCAGTTCTTC,CASSPRGDRSVNEQFF
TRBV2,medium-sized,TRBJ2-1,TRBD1,TGTGCCAGCAGTGAATACAGGGGGTACAATGAGCAGTTCTTC,CASSEYRGYNEQFF
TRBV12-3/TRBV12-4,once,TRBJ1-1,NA,TGTGCCAGCTCCGCCCCGACCGTGAACACTGAAGTTTTCTTC,CASSAPTVNTEVFF
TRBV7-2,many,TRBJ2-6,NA,TGTGCCAGCAGCTTTCGCTCAGGGTCTGGGGCCAACGTCCTGACTTTC,CASSFRSGSGANVLTF
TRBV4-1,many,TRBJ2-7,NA,TGCGCCAGCAGCCAACAGGGGGGTTACGAGCAGTACTTC,CASSQQGGYEQYF
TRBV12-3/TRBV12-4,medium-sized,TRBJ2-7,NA,TGTGCCACGAGGAGCGGAAGTTCCTACGAGCAGTACTTC,CATRSGSSYEQYF
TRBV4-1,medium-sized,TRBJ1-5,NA,TGCGCCAGCAGCCAAGACAGGGGCAATCAGCCCCAGCATTTT,CASSQDRGNQPQHF
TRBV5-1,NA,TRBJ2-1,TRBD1,TGCGCCAGCAGCTTCCTATCCCGGGACAGGAGCTCCTACAATGAGCAGTTCTTC,CASSFLSRDRSSYNEQFF
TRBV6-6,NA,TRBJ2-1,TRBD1,TGTGCCAGCAGTTACTCAGGGACAGGCACGTACAATGAGCAGTTCTTC,CASSYSGTGTYNEQFF
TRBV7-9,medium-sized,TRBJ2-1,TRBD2,TGTGCCACCCGGGCCGCCGGGAGGGCCTCCAATGAGCAGTTCTTC,CATRAAGRASNEQFF
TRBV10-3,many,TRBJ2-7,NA,TGTGCCATCAGTCCGGACGGATACGAGCAGTACTTC,CAISPDGYEQYF
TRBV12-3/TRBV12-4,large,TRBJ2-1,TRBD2,TGTGCCAGCAGCTGGGGACTATACAATGAGCAGTTCTTC,CASSWGLYNEQFF
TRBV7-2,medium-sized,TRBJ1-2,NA,TGTGCCAGCAGCTTAGATTACAGGCCCAGCTATGGCTACACCTTC,CASSLDYRPSYGYTF
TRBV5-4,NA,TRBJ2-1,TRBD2,TGTGCCAGCAGCGACCTGAAACTTAGCGGGAGGGTCTACAATGAGCAGTTCTTC,CASSDLKLSGRVYNEQFF
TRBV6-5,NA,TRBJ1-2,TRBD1,TGTGCCAGCAGTCCAGGGGGTCGAAACTATGGCTACACCTTC,CASSPGGRNYGYTF
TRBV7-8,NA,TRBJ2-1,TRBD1,TGTGCCAGCAGCTTCGAGGGGGCGGCCTACAATGAGCAGTTCTTC,CASSFEGAAYNEQFF
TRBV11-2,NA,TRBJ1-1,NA,TGTGCCAGCAGCTTAGCGGTCAGGGTAGAAGCTTTCTTT,CASSLAVRVEAFF
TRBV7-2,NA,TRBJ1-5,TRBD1,TGTGCCAGCAGCTGGGACAGAGGGAGCAATCAGCCCCAGCATTTT,CASSWDRGSNQPQHF
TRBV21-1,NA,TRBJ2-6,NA,TGTGCCAGCAGCATTGGTAGAGCCTTGAGCTCTGGGACCAACGTCCTGACTTTC,CASSIGRALSSGTNVLTF